Detailed here is one T cell receptor (beta chain). CDR3 length equals 15 residues. Losses at the gene ends were 0 bases for V and 5 bases for J; bases not matched to a gene: 4. CDR1 and CDR2 (germline): SGHTA, FQGTGA. The data stem from a study of blood T cell repertoires in COVID-19. The overall study: There were acute and convalescent COVID-19 samples, and they came from the United States, Italy and Spain. T cells, B-cell-depleted T cells, or PBMCs supplied cDNA or gDNA.

The table came from immunoSEQ multiplex PCR; TCRdb's copy has only in-frame clones and leaves some out. The sample holds some 80,000 clones; approximately 78% are singletons and the top ten take around 7.2%. This TCR came from a human donor in a cohort sampled during active COVID-19. What was sequenced was peripheral blood. V and J are TRBV7-3 and TRBJ2-5; the match to TRBD2 covers 9 bases. The CDR3 DNA reads as TGTGCCAGCAGCTTAACGGGGCTAGCGGGGGAGACCCAGTACTTC. It specifies CASSLTGLAGETQYF.